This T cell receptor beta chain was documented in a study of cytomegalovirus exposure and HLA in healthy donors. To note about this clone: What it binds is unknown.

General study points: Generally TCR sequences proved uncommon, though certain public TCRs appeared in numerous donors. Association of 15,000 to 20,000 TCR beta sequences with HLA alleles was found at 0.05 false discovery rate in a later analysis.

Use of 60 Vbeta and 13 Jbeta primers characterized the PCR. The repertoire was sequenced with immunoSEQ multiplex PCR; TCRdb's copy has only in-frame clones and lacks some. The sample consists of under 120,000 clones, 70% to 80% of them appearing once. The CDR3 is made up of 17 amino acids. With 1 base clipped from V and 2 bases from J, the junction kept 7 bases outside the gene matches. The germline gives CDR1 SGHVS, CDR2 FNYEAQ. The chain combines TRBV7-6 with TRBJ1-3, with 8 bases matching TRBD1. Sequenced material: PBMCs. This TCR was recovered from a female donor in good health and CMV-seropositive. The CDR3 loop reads CASSLVSQGAAGNTIYF. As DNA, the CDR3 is TGTGCCAGCAGCTTAGTCTCCCAGGGGGCTGCTGGAAACACCATATATTTT.